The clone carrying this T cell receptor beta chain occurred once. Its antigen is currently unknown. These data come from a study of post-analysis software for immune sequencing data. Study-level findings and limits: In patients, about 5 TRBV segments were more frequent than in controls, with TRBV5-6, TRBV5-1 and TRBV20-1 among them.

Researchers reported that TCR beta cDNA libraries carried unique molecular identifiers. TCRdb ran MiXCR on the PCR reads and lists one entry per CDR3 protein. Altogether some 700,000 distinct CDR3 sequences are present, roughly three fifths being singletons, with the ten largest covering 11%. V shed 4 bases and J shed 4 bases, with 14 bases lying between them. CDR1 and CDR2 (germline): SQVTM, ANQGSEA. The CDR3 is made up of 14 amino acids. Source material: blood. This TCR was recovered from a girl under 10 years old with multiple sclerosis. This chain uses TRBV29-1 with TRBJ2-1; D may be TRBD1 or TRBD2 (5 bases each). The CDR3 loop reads CSVGDDYYYNEQFF. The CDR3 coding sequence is TGCAGCGTTGGGGACGACTACTATTACAATGAGCAGTTCTTC.